This TCR beta chain derives from a study of PD-1 blockade in classical Hodgkin lymphoma. Across the whole study: Nivolumab was given intravenously to patients at 3 mg/kg every 2 weeks. General study results and limits: It was CD4+ TCR diversity, not CD8+, that rose significantly by C4D1. It was reported that newly diagnosed patients had less baseline TCR diversity than healthy donors. The drivers behind the repertoire differences, possibly disease activity or prior therapy, remain undefined.

As for this clone: Its antigen is not identified.

Sequencing was performed with immunoSEQ multiplex PCR; in TCRdb, only in-frame clones are kept and a portion is missing. The sample contains some 90,000 clones, about 83% of which appear only once. The CDR3 contains 16 residues. The V end was cut by 0 bases, the J end by 4 bases, with 15 bases between. Germline V gene sequence: CDR1 MNHNY, CDR2 SVGAGI (reference sequence). Time point specified: cycle 4 day 1 (C4D1), after 5 to 7 weeks of nivolumab. Autologous stem cell transplantation was followed by relapse in every patient, and brentuximab vedotin exposure varied. This TCR derives from a human donor with classical Hodgkin lymphoma. This specimen was peripheral blood mononuclear cells (PBMCs), taken before the fourth cycle of nivolumab. The J gene is TRBJ1-2, the V gene TRBV6-6; no clear D. CDR3 in DNA: TGTGCCAGCAGTTACTCCCCATCTGGGAGTACCTATGGCTACACCTTC. Amino acids: CASSYSPSGSTYGYTF.